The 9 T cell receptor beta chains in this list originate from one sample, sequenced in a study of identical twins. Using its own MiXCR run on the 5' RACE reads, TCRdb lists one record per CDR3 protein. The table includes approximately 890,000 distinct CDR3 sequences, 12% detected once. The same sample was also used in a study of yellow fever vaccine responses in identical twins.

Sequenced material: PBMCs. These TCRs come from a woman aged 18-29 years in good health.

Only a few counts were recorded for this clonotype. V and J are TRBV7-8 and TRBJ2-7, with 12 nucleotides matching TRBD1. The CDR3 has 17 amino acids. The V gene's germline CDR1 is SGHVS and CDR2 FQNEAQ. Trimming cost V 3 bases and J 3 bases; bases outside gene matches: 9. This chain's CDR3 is CASSFGPGTGGFYEQYF. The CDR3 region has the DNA TGTGCCAGCAGCTTCGGGCCCGGGACAGGGGGCTTCTACGAGCAGTACTTC. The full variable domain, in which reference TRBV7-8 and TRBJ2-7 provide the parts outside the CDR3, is GAGVSQSPRYKVAKRGQDVALRCDPISGHVSLFWYQQALGQGPEFLTYFQNEAQLDKSGLPSDRFFAERPEGSVSTLKIQRTQQEDSAVYLCASSFGPGTGGFYEQYFGPGTRLTVT.

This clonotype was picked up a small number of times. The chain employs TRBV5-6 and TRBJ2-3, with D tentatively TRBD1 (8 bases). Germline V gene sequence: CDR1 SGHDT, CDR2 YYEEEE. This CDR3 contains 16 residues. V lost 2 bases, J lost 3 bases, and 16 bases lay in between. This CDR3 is CASSLQGGVRTDTQYF. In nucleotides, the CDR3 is TGTGCCAGCAGCTTACAGGGGGGGGTTAGGACAGATACGCAGTATTTT. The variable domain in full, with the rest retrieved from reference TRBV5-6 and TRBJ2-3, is DAGVTQSPTHLIKTRGQQVTLRCSPKSGHDTVSWYQQALGQGPQFIFQYYEEEERQRGNFPDRFSGHQFPNYSSELNVNALLLGDSALYLCASSLQGGVRTDTQYFGPGTRLTVL.

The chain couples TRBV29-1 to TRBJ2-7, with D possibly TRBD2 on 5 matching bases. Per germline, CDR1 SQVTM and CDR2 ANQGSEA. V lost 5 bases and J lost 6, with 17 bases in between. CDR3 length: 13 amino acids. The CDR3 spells CSVLLVSVGEQYF. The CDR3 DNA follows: TGCAGCGTTCTACTAGTTAGCGTGGGCGAGCAGTACTTC.

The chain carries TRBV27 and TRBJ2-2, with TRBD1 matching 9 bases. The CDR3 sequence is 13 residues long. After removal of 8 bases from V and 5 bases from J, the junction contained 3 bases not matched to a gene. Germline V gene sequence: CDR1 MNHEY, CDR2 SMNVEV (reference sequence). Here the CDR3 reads CASFGQGTGELFF. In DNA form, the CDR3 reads TGTGCCAGCTTTGGACAGGGGACCGGGGAGCTGTTTTTT.

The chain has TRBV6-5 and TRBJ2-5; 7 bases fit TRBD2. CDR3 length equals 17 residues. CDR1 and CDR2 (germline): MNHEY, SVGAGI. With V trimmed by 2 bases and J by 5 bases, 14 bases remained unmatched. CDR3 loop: CASSYQRDFRDRETQYF. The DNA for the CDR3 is TGTGCCAGCAGTTACCAGCGGGACTTTCGGGACCGGGAGACCCAGTACTTC.

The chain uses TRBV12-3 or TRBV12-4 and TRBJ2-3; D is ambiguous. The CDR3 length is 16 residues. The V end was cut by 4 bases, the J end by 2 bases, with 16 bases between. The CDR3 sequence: CASSSTPGATTDTQYF. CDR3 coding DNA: TGTGCCAGCAGTTCAACACCCGGAGCGACCACAGATACGCAGTATTTT.

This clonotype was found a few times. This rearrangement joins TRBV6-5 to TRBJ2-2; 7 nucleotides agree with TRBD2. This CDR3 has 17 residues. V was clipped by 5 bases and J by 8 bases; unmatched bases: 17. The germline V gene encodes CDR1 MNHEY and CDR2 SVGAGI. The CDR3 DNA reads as TGTGCCAGCAGTCACCAACAGTCTAGCGCCGGGAGGGGGGAGCTGTTTTTT. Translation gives CASSHQQSSAGRGELFF.

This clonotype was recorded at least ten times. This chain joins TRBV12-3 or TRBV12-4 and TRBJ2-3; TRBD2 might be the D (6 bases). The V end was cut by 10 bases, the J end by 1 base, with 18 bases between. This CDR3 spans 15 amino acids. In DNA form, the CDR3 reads TGTGCCATCCTGGCTAGGGAGGAGGGCACAGATACGCAGTATTTT. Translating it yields CAILAREEGTDTQYF.

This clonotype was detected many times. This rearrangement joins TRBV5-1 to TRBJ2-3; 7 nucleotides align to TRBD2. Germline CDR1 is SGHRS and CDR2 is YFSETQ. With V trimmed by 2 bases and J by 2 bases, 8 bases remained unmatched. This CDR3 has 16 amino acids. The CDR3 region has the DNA TGCGCCAGCAGCTTAATCCGCGGGGGTTACACAGATACGCAGTATTTT. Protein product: CASSLIRGGYTDTQYF.